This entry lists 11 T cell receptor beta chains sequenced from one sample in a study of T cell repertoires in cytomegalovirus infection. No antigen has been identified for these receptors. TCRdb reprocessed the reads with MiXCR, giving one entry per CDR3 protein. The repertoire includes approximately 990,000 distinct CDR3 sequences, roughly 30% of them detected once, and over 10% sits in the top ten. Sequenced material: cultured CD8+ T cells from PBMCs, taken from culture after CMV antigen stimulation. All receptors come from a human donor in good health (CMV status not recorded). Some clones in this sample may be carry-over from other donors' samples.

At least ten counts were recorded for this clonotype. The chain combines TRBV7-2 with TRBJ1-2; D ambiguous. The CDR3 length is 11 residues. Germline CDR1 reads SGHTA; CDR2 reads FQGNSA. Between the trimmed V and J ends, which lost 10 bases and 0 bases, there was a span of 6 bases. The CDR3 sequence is CAIIANYGYTF. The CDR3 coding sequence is TGTGCCATCATAGCTAACTATGGCTACACCTTC.

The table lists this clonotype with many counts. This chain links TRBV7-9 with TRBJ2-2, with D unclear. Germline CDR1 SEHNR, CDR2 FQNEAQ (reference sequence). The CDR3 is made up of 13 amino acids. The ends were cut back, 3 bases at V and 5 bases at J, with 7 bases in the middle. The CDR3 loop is CASSFWSTGELFF. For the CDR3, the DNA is TGTGCCAGCAGCTTTTGGTCAACCGGGGAGCTGTTTTTT.

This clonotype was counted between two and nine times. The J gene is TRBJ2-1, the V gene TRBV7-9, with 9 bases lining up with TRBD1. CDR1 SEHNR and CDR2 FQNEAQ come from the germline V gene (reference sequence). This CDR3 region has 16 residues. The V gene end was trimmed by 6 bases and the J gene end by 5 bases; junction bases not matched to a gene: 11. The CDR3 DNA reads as TGTGCCAGCAGTCCCTCACCGGGACAGGGAGACAATGAGCAGTTCTTC. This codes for CASSPSPGQGDNEQFF.

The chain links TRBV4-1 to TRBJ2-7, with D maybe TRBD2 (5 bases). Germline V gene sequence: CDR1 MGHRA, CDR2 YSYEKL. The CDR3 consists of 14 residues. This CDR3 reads CASSQGPEALEQYV. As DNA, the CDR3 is TGCGCCAGCAGCCAAGGCCCGGAGGCACTAGAGCAATACGTC.

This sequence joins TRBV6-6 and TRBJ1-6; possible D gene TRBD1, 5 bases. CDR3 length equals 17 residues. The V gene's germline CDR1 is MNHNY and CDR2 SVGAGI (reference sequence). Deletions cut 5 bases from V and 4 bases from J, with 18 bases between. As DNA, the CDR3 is TGTGCCAGCAGTAGTGGCTCCGACAGAGATTATAATTCACCCCTCCACTTT. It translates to CASSSGSDRDYNSPLHF.

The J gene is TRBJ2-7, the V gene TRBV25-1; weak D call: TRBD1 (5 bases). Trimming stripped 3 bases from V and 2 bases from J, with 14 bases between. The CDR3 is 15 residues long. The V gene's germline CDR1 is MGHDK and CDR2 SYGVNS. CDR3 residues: CASSDRTLGPYEQYF. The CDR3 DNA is TGTGCCAGCAGTGATCGGACATTGGGCCCCTACGAGCAGTACTTC.

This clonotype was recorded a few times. The CDR3 nucleotides are TGTGCCAGCAGGTTGGGGGGGCAGCCCCAGCATTTT. The encoded protein is CASRLGGQPQHF. The rearrangement joins TRBV12-3 or TRBV12-4 to TRBJ1-5, with D possibly matching TRBD1 (5 bases). The germline V and J ends were trimmed by 6 bases and 7 bases, with 10 bases remaining between them. The CDR3 has 12 amino acids.

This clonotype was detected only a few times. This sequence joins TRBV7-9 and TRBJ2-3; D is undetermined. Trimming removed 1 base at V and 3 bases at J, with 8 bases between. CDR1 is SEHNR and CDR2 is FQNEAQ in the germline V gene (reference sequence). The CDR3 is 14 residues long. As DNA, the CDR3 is TGTGCCAGCAGCTTAGAAGTACTTACAGATACGCAGTATTTT. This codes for CASSLEVLTDTQYF.

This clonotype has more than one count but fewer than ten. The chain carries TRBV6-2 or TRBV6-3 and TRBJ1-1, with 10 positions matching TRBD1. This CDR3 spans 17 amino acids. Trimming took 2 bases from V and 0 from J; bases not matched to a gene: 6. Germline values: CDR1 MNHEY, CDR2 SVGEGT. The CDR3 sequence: CASSYPTGGYVNTEAFF. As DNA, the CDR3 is TGTGCCAGCAGTTACCCGACAGGGGGCTACGTGAACACTGAAGCTTTCTTT.

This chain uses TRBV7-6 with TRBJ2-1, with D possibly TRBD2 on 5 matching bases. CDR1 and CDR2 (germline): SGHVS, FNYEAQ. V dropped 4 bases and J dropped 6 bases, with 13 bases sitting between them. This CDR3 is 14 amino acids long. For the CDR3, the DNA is TGTGCCAGCAGCTGGGCCGGAGGTGGCAATGAGCAGTTCTTC. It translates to CASSWAGGGNEQFF.

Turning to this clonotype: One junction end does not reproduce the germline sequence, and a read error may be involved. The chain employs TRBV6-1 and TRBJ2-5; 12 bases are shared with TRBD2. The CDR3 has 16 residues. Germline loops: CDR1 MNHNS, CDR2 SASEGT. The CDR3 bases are TGTGCCAACAGTGAATCACTAGCGGGGGGAACTGAGACCCAGTACTTC. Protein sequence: CANSESLAGGTETQYF.